This T cell receptor (beta chain) is from a study of T cell responses to AZD1222 COVID-19 vaccine. At the level of the study: Pooled in the analysis were second doses at about 4 or about 12 weeks.

The method was immunoSEQ multiplex PCR; TCRdb's version includes in-frame clones alone and lacks a portion of them. The sample lists around 99,000 clones; about 90% were seen once. The V gene end was trimmed by 2 bases and the J gene end by 2 bases; junction bases not matched to a gene: 3. In germline, CDR1 is ENHRY, CDR2 SYGVKD. The CDR3 covers 15 residues. General study points: Spike-wide vaccine-associated CD4 TCRs dominated at 160-218 and 743-854. Epitopes outside B.1.351 and B.1.1.7 mutated regions reportedly drew nearly half of spike TCRs. A mostly white British donor set with more females was recruited, and clonal diversity was possibly underestimated.

Note on this clone: What it binds is unknown.

The source of this sequence is an adult in good health. The rearrangement joins TRBV10-3 to TRBJ2-5, with 9 nucleotides matching TRBD2. Specimen: peripheral blood, collected on day 0 of AZD1222 vaccination. CDR3 residues: CAISELAGPQETQYF. CDR3 in DNA: TGTGCCATCAGTGAGCTAGCGGGGCCGCAAGAGACCCAGTACTTC.